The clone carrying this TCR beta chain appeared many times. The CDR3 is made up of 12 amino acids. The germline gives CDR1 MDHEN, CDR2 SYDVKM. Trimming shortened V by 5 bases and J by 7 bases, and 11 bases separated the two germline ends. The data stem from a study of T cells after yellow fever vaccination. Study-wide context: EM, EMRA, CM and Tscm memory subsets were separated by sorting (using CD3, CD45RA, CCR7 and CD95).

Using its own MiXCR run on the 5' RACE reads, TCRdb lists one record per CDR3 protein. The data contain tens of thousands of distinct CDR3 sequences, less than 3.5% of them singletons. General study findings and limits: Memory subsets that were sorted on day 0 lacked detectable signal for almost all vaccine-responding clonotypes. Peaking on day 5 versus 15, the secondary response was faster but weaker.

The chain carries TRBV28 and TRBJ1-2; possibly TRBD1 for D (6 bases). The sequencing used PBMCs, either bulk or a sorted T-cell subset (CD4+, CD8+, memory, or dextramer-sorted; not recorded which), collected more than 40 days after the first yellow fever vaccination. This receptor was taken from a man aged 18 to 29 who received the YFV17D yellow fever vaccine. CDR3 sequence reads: CASSPFRGGYTF. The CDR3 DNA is TGTGCCAGCAGTCCATTCAGGGGTGGCTACACCTTC.